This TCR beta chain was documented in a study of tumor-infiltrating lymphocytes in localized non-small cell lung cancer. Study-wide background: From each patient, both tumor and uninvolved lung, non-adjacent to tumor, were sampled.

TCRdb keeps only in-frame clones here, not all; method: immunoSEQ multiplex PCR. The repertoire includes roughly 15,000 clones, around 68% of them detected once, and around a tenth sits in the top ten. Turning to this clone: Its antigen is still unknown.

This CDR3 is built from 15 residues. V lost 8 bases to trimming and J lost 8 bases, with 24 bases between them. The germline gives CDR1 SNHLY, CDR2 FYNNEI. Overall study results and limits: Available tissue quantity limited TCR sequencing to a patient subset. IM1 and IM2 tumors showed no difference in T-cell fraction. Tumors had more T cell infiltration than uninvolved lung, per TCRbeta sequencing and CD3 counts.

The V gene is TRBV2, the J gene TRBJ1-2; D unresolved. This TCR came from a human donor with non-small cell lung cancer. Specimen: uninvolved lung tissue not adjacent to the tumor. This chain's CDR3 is CASGSQVRNVEGYTF. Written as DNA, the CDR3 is TGTGCCAGCGGGTCGCAGGTTCGGAACGTCGAGGGCTACACCTTC.